This T cell receptor beta chain came from a study of cytomegalovirus exposure and HLA in healthy donors. The J segment lost 4 bases and the V segment lost 7 bases, leaving 13 bases of the junction unmatched. CDR1 and CDR2 from the germline V gene are SGHRS and YFSETQ. There are 16 residues in the CDR3. The primer mix had 60 Vbeta and 13 Jbeta primers. The method was immunoSEQ multiplex PCR; TCRdb's version includes in-frame clones alone and lacks a portion of them. The table has 200,000 to 250,000 clones, 82% seen once; the top ten hold 2.5% to 3%. In this sample, this clone turned up once. Antigen unknown. Regarding the study as a whole: A prior analysis recorded that most TCR beta V segments were productive about 90% or about 30% of the time.

This receptor was taken from a woman aged 40 to 50 in good health and CMV-seronegative. This chain joins TRBV5-1 and TRBJ2-2, with TRBD2 matching over 7 bases. Sequenced material: PBMCs. The CDR3 DNA is TGCGCCAGCGCCATAGAGACTAGCCCGGGCACCGGGGAGCTGTTTTTT. Translating it yields CASAIETSPGTGELFF.